The subject of this entry is one T cell receptor (beta chain). This sample was included in a study of cytomegalovirus exposure and HLA in healthy donors. CDR1 and CDR2 (germline): SGHTS, YDEGEE. J lost 7 bases, V lost 0 bases, and 8 bases had no gene match. This CDR3 has 17 amino acids. PCR employed 60 Vbeta and 13 Jbeta primers. The protocol was immunoSEQ multiplex PCR, while the TCRdb copy is restricted to in-frame clones and leaves out a portion. The top ten hold around 1.6% of the sample, which has 150,000 to 200,000 clones, roughly 87% seen once. V is TRBV5-8 and J is TRBJ1-5; TRBD1 aligns across 12 bases. This sequence was found in a man over 45 in good health and CMV-seronegative. The sequenced material came from PBMCs. The DNA for the CDR3 is TGTGCCAGCAGCTTGGCCGGGACAGGGGGCCTCGGGCAGCCCCAGCATTTT. Translation gives CASSLAGTGGLGQPQHF.